This passage covers 6 T cell receptor beta chains from one sample sequenced in a study of T cell clonality in common variable immunodeficiency. Clones were read by immunoSEQ multiplex PCR, and TCRdb kept only the in-frame ones, dropping some. This repertoire holds more than 55,000 clones, and none appear only once. Sequenced sample: peripheral blood mononuclear cells. The receptors come from a person aged 18 to 70 in good health.

This clone was detected ten times or more. The read finishes 3 residues shy of the CDR3 end, and the germline J gene is used to complete it. This rearrangement joins TRBV6-4 to TRBJ2-1; 7 bases are shared with TRBD2. This CDR3 is built from 13 residues. CDR1 and CDR2 (germline): MRHNA, SNTAGT. V lost 6 bases, J lost 9 bases, and 8 bases stayed unmatched. CDR3 residues: CASRRESESEQFF. The sequenced part of the CDR3 DNA is TGTGCCAGCAGGCGGGAGTCTGAGAGTGAG.

This clone was seen many times. Read sequence stops 3 residues before the CDR3 end, and the germline J gene provides the missing end. The genes are TRBV5-1 and TRBJ2-5, with 8 bases that match TRBD1. There are 14 residues in the CDR3. The germline V gene has CDR1 SGHRS and CDR2 YFSETQ. Unmatched junction bases numbered 7, after V lost 4 bases and J lost 5 bases. CDR3 loop: CASSMTGAVETQYF. The CDR3 DNA, read in part, is TGCGCCAGCAGCATGACAGGGGCCGTGGAGACC.

This clone showed up many times. The read terminates 3 residues before the CDR3 end, so the remaining end is supplied by the germline J gene. The chain uses TRBV29-1 and TRBJ2-3; TRBD2 matches 7 bases. Trimming cost V 6 bases and J 2 bases; bases outside gene matches: 11. The CDR3 totals 15 residues. The germline CDR1 and CDR2 sequences are SQVTM and ANQGSEA. The sequenced CDR3 bases are TGCAGCGTATTGGGACTAATCCAGAACACAGATACG. This sequence encodes CSVLGLIQNTDT. The complete CDR3 protein is CSVLGLIQNTDTQYF.

This clone occurred many times. The CDR3 goes on 3 residues after the read ends, and that part is filled in from the germline J gene. The chain has TRBV19 and TRBJ2-2; D is unresolved. There are 17 residues in the CDR3. V was clipped by 6 bases and J by 5 bases, with 22 bases between them. In germline, CDR1 is LNHDA, CDR2 SQIVND (reference sequence). CDR3 sequence reads: CASSQRRTGLRTGELFF. The sequenced CDR3 bases are TGTGCCAGTAGCCAACGACGTACGGGTCTAAGGACCGGGGAG.

This clone was seen ten or more times. With the read ending 3 residues before the CDR3 end, the germline J gene is used to fill in that end. The V call is TRBV30, the J call TRBJ2-7, with 7 nucleotides matching TRBD2. V shed 6 bases, J shed 2 bases, and the junction held 13 bases outside the gene matches. This CDR3 has 15 residues. The germline gives CDR1 GTSNPN, CDR2 SVGIG (reference sequence). The CDR3 loop reads CACAPGLNPPYEQYF. The sequenced part of the CDR3 DNA is TGTGCCTGTGCCCCGGGACTAAACCCACCCTACGAG. Full variable domain (rest looked up from reference TRBV30 and TRBJ2-7): SQTIHQWPATLVQPVGSPLSLECTVEGTSNPNLYWYRQAAGRGLQLLFYSVGIGQISSEVPQNLSASRPQDRQFILSSKKLLLSDSGFYLCACAPGLNPPYEQYFGPGTRLTVT.

This clone was detected ten times or more. The junction shows a germline mismatch at one end, possibly a read error. The CDR3 end is not reached by the read, which stops 3 residues before it; the germline J gene fills it in. This sequence joins TRBV7-7 and TRBJ2-5; D is unclear. The V gene's germline CDR1 is SSHAT and CDR2 FNYEAQ (reference sequence). The CDR3 covers 14 residues. The chain's CDR3 is CASSLSTGKETQYF. Incomplete CDR3 DNA: TGTGCTAGCAGCTTATCGACTGGTAAAGAGACC. The variable domain in full, with the rest retrieved from reference TRBV7-7 and TRBJ2-5, is GAGVSQSPRYKVTKRGQDVTLRCDPISSHATLYWYQQALGQGPEFLTYFNYEAQPDKSGLPSDRFSAERPEGSISTLTIQRTEQRDSAMYRCASSLSTGKETQYFGPGTRLLVL.